This passage covers 24 T cell receptor beta chains from one sample sequenced in a study of early T cells in non-severe SARS-CoV-2 infection. TCRdb used MiXCR to reprocess the 5' RACE reads, holding one entry per CDR3 protein. The profile shows 90,000 or so distinct CDR3 sequences, more than 13% of them singletons. The specimen sequenced was whole blood. Receptor source: an adult who was a healthcare worker with PCR-confirmed SARS-CoV-2 infection or an uninfected control (not recorded which).

This clonotype was observed a handful of times. One end of the junction does not line up with germline, which may come from a read error. This sequence joins TRBV28 and TRBJ2-1, with D perhaps matching TRBD1 or TRBD2 (5 bases each). Germline CDR1 is MDHEN and CDR2 is SYDVKM. The CDR3 is 14 amino acids. CDR3 DNA sequence: TGTGCCAGAAGTTTGAGGGGACCCGCCTACATGCAGTTCTTC. Translating it yields CARSLRGPAYMQFF.

J is TRBJ1-2 and V is TRBV20-1; D uncertain. The CDR3 runs to 11 residues. CDR1 is DFQATT and CDR2 is SNEGSKA in the germline V gene (reference sequence). With 3 bases removed from V and 6 bases from J, the gap between germline ends came to 8 bases. CDR3 sequence reads: CSARRNNGYTF. CDR3 DNA sequence: TGCAGTGCTAGGCGGAATAATGGCTACACCTTC.

This clonotype has more than one count but fewer than ten. The rearrangement joins TRBV3-1 to TRBJ1-3; D is unresolved. This CDR3 has 17 residues. V lost 1 base and J 0 bases, leaving 13 bases between the germline ends. Germline CDR1 and CDR2: LGHDT and YNNKEL (reference sequence). Here the CDR3 reads CASSQVPVGSSGNTIYF. The CDR3 nucleotides are TGTGCCAGCAGCCAAGTCCCTGTGGGAAGCTCTGGAAACACCATATATTTT. Together with reference TRBV3-1 and TRBJ1-3, the CDR3 gives the full variable domain: DTAVSQTPKYLVTQMGNDKSIKCEQNLGHDTMYWYKQDSKKFLKIMFSYNNKELIINETVPNRFSPKSPDKAHLNLHINSLELGDSAVYFCASSQVPVGSSGNTIYFGEGSWLTVV.

The rearrangement uses TRBV15 and TRBJ2-7, with unresolved D. The ends were cut back, 5 bases at V and 6 bases at J, with 14 bases in the middle. Germline CDR1 is LNHNV and CDR2 is YYDKDF (reference sequence). The CDR3 extends over 13 amino acids. The CDR3 loop reads CATSSNVAVEQYF. Written as DNA, the CDR3 is TGTGCCACCAGCTCCAATGTGGCGGTCGAGCAGTACTTC.

This clonotype was seen only a few times. The chain employs TRBV5-4 and TRBJ1-6; 9 nucleotides agree with TRBD1. The V and J ends lost 2 bases and 7 bases, in that order; junction bases with no gene match: 7. The germline gives CDR1 SGHNT, CDR2 YYREEE (reference sequence). The CDR3 loop spans 16 amino acids. CDR3 protein: CASSFDRDRVNSPLHF. CDR3 coding DNA: TGTGCCAGCAGCTTTGACCGGGACAGGGTGAATTCACCCCTCCACTTT.

J is TRBJ2-1 and V is TRBV6-1, with TRBD1 identical over 11 bases. Trimming cost V 6 bases and J 7 bases; bases outside gene matches: 5. This CDR3 has 14 amino acids. The germline gives CDR1 MNHNS, CDR2 SASEGT. The DNA for the CDR3 is TGTGCCAGCAGGGTCGGGACAGGGGGGAATGAGCAGTTCTTC. It translates to CASRVGTGGNEQFF.

A few counts support this clonotype. The V call is TRBV25-1, the J call TRBJ2-7; D remains unclear. There are 15 residues in the CDR3. Trimming took off 5 bases at V and 1 base at J, with 15 bases between the two ends. Germline CDR1 and CDR2: MGHDK and SYGVNS. CDR3 DNA: TGTGCCAGCAGTCCATCAGTCGACGGTTCCTACGAGCAGTACTTC. Translating it yields CASSPSVDGSYEQYF.

The J gene is TRBJ1-2, the V gene TRBV29-1; 8 nucleotides agree with TRBD1. Germline CDR1 SQVTM, CDR2 ANQGSEA. J was trimmed by 10 bases and V by 4 bases; bases with no gene match: 14. The CDR3 has 14 residues. The CDR3 nucleotides are TGCAGCGTTGGAACAGGGGGACTTGACTTCCCCTACACCTTC. As protein: CSVGTGGLDFPYTF.

This clonotype was picked up a small number of times. The chain links TRBV28 to TRBJ2-1; 9 nucleotides line up with TRBD2. The CDR3 totals 21 residues. Per germline, CDR1 MDHEN and CDR2 SYDVKM. With V trimmed by 5 bases and J by 1 base, 21 bases remained unmatched. CDR3 in DNA: TGTGCCAGCAGTCCTTATGTGTTTGGGGTCGCTAGCGGGAAGTCCTACAATGAGCAGTTCTTC. As protein: CASSPYVFGVASGKSYNEQFF.

The chain combines TRBV28 with TRBJ2-7, with a weak D call TRBD2 (6 bases). This CDR3 has 16 amino acids. Germline V gene sequence: CDR1 MDHEN, CDR2 SYDVKM. The V gene lost 2 bases and the J gene lost 6 bases, with 20 bases spanning the gap. The CDR3 nucleotides read TGTGCCAGCAGTTTAACCGGGGAGGACTCTTTTAGCGAGCAGTACTTC. It yields the protein CASSLTGEDSFSEQYF.

The rearrangement links TRBV19 to TRBJ1-4, with 7 bases aligning to TRBD1. The CDR3 has 15 residues. Per the germline V gene, CDR1 is LNHDA and CDR2 is SQIVND (reference sequence). V lost 1 base and J lost 4; bases outside the gene matches: 3. The DNA of the CDR3 is TGTGCCAGTAGTATAGCTGGACAGGTTAATGAAAAACTGTTTTTT. It yields the protein CASSIAGQVNEKLFF.

This chain joins TRBV4-1 and TRBJ1-5; 7 nucleotides line up with TRBD1. The CDR3 consists of 15 residues. V lost 5 bases and J lost 4; bases outside the gene matches: 8. CDR1 is MGHRA and CDR2 is YSYEKL in the germline V gene. The CDR3 DNA is TGCGCCAGCAGCGCGCTCGGGACAGCTAATCAGCCCCAGCATTTT. Translating gives CASSALGTANQPQHF.

The chain recombines TRBV28 with TRBJ2-2, with D uncertain. Germline assignment: CDR1 MDHEN and CDR2 SYDVKM. Trimming left V 7 bases short and J 7 bases short, with 7 bases between. The length of the CDR3 is 11 residues. The CDR3 spells CASTTYGELFF. The CDR3 DNA sequence: TGTGCCAGCACGACATACGGGGAGCTGTTTTTT.

This chain links TRBV28 with TRBJ2-4; a weak D match, TRBD2 (5 bases). V was clipped by 7 bases and J by 6 bases, with 10 bases between them. Germline CDR1 reads MDHEN; CDR2 reads SYDVKM. CDR3 length: 12 amino acids. This chain's CDR3 is CASTEGRNIQYF. CDR3 DNA: TGTGCCAGCACCGAAGGGAGAAACATTCAGTACTTC.

This rearrangement joins TRBV15 to TRBJ2-2; D gene uncertain. The CDR3 is 14 amino acids. Germline V gene data show CDR1 as LNHNV and CDR2 as YYDKDF (reference sequence). V lost 3 bases and J 3 bases, leaving 8 bases between the germline ends. The CDR3, as DNA: TGTGCCACCAGCAGGGTACGAGACACCGGGGAGCTGTTTTTT. This translates into CATSRVRDTGELFF.

Only a few counts were recorded for this clonotype. J is TRBJ2-7 and V is TRBV2; possibly TRBD1 for D (5 bases). Between the trimmed V and J ends, which lost 4 bases and 5 bases, there was a span of 9 bases. The CDR3 spans 12 residues. Germline-derived CDR1 and CDR2 are SNHLY and FYNNEI. CDR3 nucleotide sequence: TGTGCCAGCAGTGGTTCAGGGAACGAGCAGTACTTC. As protein: CASSGSGNEQYF.

The sample holds many counts of this clonotype. The chain links TRBV23-1 to TRBJ2-7; 7 nucleotides agree with TRBD2. TRBV23-1 belongs to the ORF category, with a function that is uncertain. The CDR3 runs 10 residues. V lost 8 bases to trimming and J lost 6 bases; unmatched junction nucleotides: 1. The CDR3 sequence: CASERGEQYF. The CDR3 region has the DNA TGCGCCAGCGAGCGGGGCGAGCAGTACTTC.

This clonotype appeared a few times. J is TRBJ2-7 and V is TRBV20-1; the D gene is possibly TRBD2 (6 bases). This CDR3 spans 13 amino acids. Trimming removed 5 bases at V and 4 bases at J, with 15 bases between. In germline, CDR1 is DFQATT, CDR2 SNEGSKA (reference sequence). The CDR3 nucleotides are TGCAGTGCTCAGGCCGGGAGCCTGTACGAGCAGTACTTC. It specifies CSAQAGSLYEQYF.

The rearrangement joins TRBV29-1 to TRBJ2-5; TRBD2 agrees at 7 bases. Per germline, CDR1 SQVTM and CDR2 ANQGSEA. The CDR3 covers 16 residues. V lost 4 bases, J lost 0 bases, and 11 bases stayed unmatched. The CDR3 loop is CSVAIPAGAHQETQYF. Here the CDR3 DNA reads TGCAGCGTTGCAATCCCTGCGGGAGCCCACCAAGAGACCCAGTACTTC.

This clonotype appeared many times. This chain links TRBV4-2 with TRBJ2-2; TRBD2 might be the D (5 bases). V shed 0 bases and J shed 4 bases, with 12 bases lying between them. The CDR3 loop spans 16 amino acids. Germline V lookup: CDR1 LGHNA, CDR2 YNFKEQ. The CDR3 reads CASSQELGSVTGELFF. The CDR3 bases are TGTGCCAGCAGCCAAGAGTTAGGTAGCGTCACCGGGGAGCTGTTTTTT.

As concerns this clonotype: Just one base apart from a much larger clone, this may be a read error. The genes are TRBV28 and TRBJ2-6; D is possibly TRBD1 (6 bases). The CDR3 contains 17 residues. The germline CDR1 and CDR2 sequences are MDHEN and SYDVKM. CDR3 residues: CARRSLGGVSGANVLTF. The CDR3, as DNA: TGTGCCCGCAGAAGTCTAGGGGGAGTCTCTGGGGCCAACGTCCTGACTTTC.

The chain has TRBV28 and TRBJ2-3; a possible D gene is TRBD1 (6 bases). CDR3 length: 17 amino acids. V was shortened by 5 bases and J by 0 bases, with 18 bases between the two germline ends. The germline CDR1 and CDR2 sequences are MDHEN and SYDVKM. The CDR3 sequence is CASSHARTAPSTDTQYF. The CDR3 bases are TGTGCCAGCAGTCACGCTCGGACAGCGCCCAGCACAGATACGCAGTATTTT. Drawing the rest from reference TRBV28 and TRBJ2-3, the complete variable domain is DVKVTQSSRYLVKRTGEKVFLECVQDMDHENMFWYRQDPGLGLRLIYFSYDVKMKEKGDIPEGYSVSREKKERFSLILESASTNQTSMYLCASSHARTAPSTDTQYFGPGTRLTVL.

The V gene is TRBV28, the J gene TRBJ2-7, with 7 bases that match TRBD1. V shed 6 bases, J shed 4 bases, and the junction held 12 bases outside the gene matches. Per the germline V gene, CDR1 is MDHEN and CDR2 is SYDVKM. This CDR3 region has 15 residues. CDR3 protein: CASRSGTATDYEQYF. The DNA for the CDR3 is TGTGCCAGCAGGTCCGGGACAGCAACCGATTACGAGCAGTACTTC. Complete variable domain (other parts from reference TRBV28 and TRBJ2-7): DVKVTQSSRYLVKRTGEKVFLECVQDMDHENMFWYRQDPGLGLRLIYFSYDVKMKEKGDIPEGYSVSREKKERFSLILESASTNQTSMYLCASRSGTATDYEQYFGPGTRLTVT.

This chain links TRBV12-3 or TRBV12-4 with TRBJ2-5; 8 bases agree with TRBD1. Trimming removed 9 bases from V and 3 bases from J; junction bases left unmatched: 6. This CDR3 comprises 13 residues. In DNA form, the CDR3 reads TGTGCCAGAGGACAGGGCCCTAAAGAGACCCAGTACTTC. This encodes CARGQGPKETQYF.